What follows describes a single T cell receptor (beta chain). Per the germline V gene, CDR1 is SGHTA and CDR2 is FQGNSA. The CDR3 loop spans 15 amino acids. V shed 1 base and J shed 4 bases, with 11 bases lying between them. Some clones are missing from TCRdb's copy, which holds only in-frame ones; the method was immunoSEQ multiplex PCR. Of approximately 980,000 clones in the sample, 60% to 85% were seen once. The sample belongs to a study of shared clonotypes between healthy human individuals. The source is a man aged 18 to 29 in good health. The V and J genes are TRBV7-2 and TRBJ1-3; D is ambiguous. Sequencing was done on a sample of memory CD4+ T cells sorted from blood. Indicated subset: CD45RA-negative fraction. The CDR3 protein is CASSLVGYEGNTIYF. For the CDR3, the DNA is TGTGCCAGCAGCTTAGTGGGCTACGAGGGAAACACCATATATTTT.